This entry describes one T cell receptor (beta chain). There is no known antigen for this receptor. There are no base qualities to consult, and no much larger clone falls within one base. Relative to germline, V is missing 7 bases and J is missing 8 bases, with 6 bases of the junction outside any gene match. From the germline V gene, CDR1 is SQVTM and CDR2 is ANQGSEA. Taken from cysteine to phenylalanine, the CDR3 has 14 residues. Only the CDR3 DNA stays, 42 bases, in frame from base 1. This specimen belongs to a study of T cell responses to AZD1222 COVID-19 vaccine (dated by TCRdb to about 2021). Looking at the study overall: Because spike-specific TCR depth and breadth did not differ between the two schedules, AZD1222 recipients who got a second dose at roughly 4 weeks were pooled with those who got a second dose at roughly 12 weeks. TCR sequencing was performed for 233 trial participants, of whom roughly 200 were given two doses of AZD1222 and 26 were given two doses of MenACWY control vaccine. Trial participants were enrolled by age into subgroups of 18-55, 56-69 and 70-plus years, and about 150, 27 and 61 TCR-sequenced participants, respectively, were included in these subgroups. Study-wide findings and limitations: After two AZD1222 doses, both the breadth and the depth of spike-specific TCRs were significantly higher than at day 0 and than in MenACWY recipients. Participants were mostly white British and included more females than males, and it was suggested by the authors that clonal diversity may have been underestimated. The whole spike protein was spanned by vaccine-associated CD4 TCRs, and dominant responses were seen in regions 160-218 and 743-854. Conclusions about previously exposed vaccinees are limited, since just a handful of AZD1222 recipients were seropositive for SARS-CoV-2 at baseline. In the small 56-69-year group, the increase in depth fell short of significance, most likely because of low power. Reportedly, almost half of the unique spike-specific TCRs recognized epitopes lying outside the regions that are mutated in the B.1.351 and B.1.1.7 variants. Because no samples from the day 14 peak response were available, repertoires could be characterized only after the peak T cell response.

The CDR3 regions of human TCRbeta chains were analyzed by immunosequencing. In the original analysis: TCRs in the repertoires were matched against a reference library of SARS-CoV-2-specific TCRs that had been generated with the MIRA antigen-specificity platform. Breadth was defined as the fraction of unique TCRs that were SARS-CoV-2-associated, and depth was defined as the fraction of total T cells that were SARS-CoV-2-associated. Using the MIRA data, every spike-specific TCR was mapped to the spike region that the TCR reacted to and assigned to either a CD4 or a CD8 class. Log10-transformed breadth and depth values were compared by one-way ANOVA with Sidak's multiple comparisons tests. What TCRdb holds here is the immuneACCESS table cut down to in-frame rearrangements. Part of the clones is not present; checked against another copy, under half of the missing clones reflect an unresolved V gene, and the others are unexplained. The DNA was the basis for D and trimming; V, J and clone size are from that table. The sample contains 100,000 to 150,000 clones, more than 70% of them found a single time. Clones ranked in the top ten supply approximately 4.2% of the sample.

What the time point label conveys for this sample: baseline before first vaccination. The vaccinee samples were drawn from two UK trials, COV001 and COV002, one of which was a single-blind randomized controlled phase 2/3 trial testing AZD1222 (ChAdOx1 nCoV-19) in healthy adults. Trial participant PBMC samples were collected at day 0 and day 28 after the second dose for TCRbeta chain sequencing. This specimen consisted of peripheral blood, obtained on day 0 of AZD1222 vaccination. The chain was built from TRBV29-1 and TRBJ2-1, with 15 middle bases fitting TRBD2. The source is an adult in good health. The DNA reads as follows: TGCAGCGCTGGACTAGCGGGGGGGCTGCATGAGCAGTTCTTC. This is translated as CSAGLAGGLHEQFF.